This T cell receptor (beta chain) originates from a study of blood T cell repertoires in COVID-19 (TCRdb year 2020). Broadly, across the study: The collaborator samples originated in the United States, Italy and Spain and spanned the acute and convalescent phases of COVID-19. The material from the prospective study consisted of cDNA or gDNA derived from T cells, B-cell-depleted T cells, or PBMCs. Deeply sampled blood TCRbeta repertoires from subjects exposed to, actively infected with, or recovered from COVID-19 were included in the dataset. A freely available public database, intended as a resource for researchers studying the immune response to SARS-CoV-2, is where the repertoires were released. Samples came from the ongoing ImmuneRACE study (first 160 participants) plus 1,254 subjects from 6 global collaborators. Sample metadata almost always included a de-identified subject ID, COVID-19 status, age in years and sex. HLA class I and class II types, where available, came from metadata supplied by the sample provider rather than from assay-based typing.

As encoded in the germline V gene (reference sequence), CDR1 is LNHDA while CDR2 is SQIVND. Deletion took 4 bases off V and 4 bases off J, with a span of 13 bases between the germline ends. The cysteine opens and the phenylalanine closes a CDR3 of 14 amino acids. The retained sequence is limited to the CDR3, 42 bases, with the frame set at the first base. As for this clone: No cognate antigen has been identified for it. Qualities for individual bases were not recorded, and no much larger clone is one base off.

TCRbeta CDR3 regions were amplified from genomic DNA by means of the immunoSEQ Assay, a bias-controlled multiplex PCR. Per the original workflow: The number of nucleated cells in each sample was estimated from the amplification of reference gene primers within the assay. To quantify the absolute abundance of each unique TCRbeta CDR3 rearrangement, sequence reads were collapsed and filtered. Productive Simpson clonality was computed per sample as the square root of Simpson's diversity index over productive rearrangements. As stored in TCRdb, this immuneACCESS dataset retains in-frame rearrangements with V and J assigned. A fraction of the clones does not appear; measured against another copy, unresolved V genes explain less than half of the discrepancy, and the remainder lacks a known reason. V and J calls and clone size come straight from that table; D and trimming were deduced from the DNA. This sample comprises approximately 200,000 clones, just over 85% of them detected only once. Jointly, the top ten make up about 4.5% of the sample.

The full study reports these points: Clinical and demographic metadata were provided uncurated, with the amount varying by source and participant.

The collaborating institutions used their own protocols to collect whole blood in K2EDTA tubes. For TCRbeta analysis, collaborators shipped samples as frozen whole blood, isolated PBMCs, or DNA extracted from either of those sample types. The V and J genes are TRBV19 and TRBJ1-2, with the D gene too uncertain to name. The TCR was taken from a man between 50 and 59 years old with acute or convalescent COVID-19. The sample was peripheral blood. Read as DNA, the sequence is TGTGCCAGTAGTAAAAATCCGGTCCCCTATGGCTACACCTTC. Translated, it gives CASSKNPVPYGYTF.